Listed here is a single TCR beta chain. Antigen unknown. The record originates from a study of T cells in localized non-small cell lung cancer. TCRdb's copy holds only in-frame clones and misses some; the assay was immunoSEQ multiplex PCR. The sample contains 130,000 or so clones, about 90% of which appear only once. Overall study results and limits: Heterogeneity cannot be ruled out, as sequencing used one tumor region only. Out of the top 100 tumor clones, a median around 50 were seen in adjacent lung. Uninvolved adjacent lung, not tumor, had the highest T cell clonality. Longer survival (overall) was linked to higher T cell density in blood.

The sample here was peripheral blood, taken before any cancer treatment. The clonotype comes from a female donor aged 60 or older with stage I lung adenocarcinoma.

The CDR3: CAWSDSSYEQYF. Here the CDR3 DNA reads TGTGCCTGGAGCGACAGTTCCTACGAGCAGTACTTC. The rearrangement uses TRBV30 and TRBJ2-7; maybe TRBD1 (5 bases). Germline CDR1 is GTSNPN and CDR2 is SVGIG (reference sequence). The CDR3 covers 12 residues. The V and J ends lost 3 bases and 1 base respectively, with 7 bases between them. Supplemented by reference TRBV30 and TRBJ2-7, the full variable domain reads SQTIHQWPATLVQPVGSPLSLECTVEGTSNPNLYWYRQAAGRGLQLLFYSVGIGQISSEVPQNLSASRPQDRQFILSSKKLLLSDSGFYLCAWSDSSYEQYFGPGTRLTVT.